The 32 T cell receptor beta chains listed next were all sequenced from one sample in a study of cytomegalovirus exposure and HLA in healthy donors. The study ran its PCR with 60 Vbeta and 13 Jbeta primers. Sequencing used immunoSEQ multiplex PCR; TCRdb keeps in-frame clones, though not all of them. In the table there are 95,000 to 100,000 clones, 75% to 90% of which are singletons. Material: PBMCs. The receptors were gathered from a man aged 25 to 45 in good health and CMV-seronegative.

The CDR3, as DNA: TGTGCCACCAGCAGAGATTCGGCCTTACAAGACATCCGCACAGATACGCAGTATTTT. Translated: CATSRDSALQDIRTDTQYF. The chain uses TRBV15 and TRBJ2-3; D uncertain. Trimming took off 0 bases at V and 1 base at J, with 20 bases between the two ends. This CDR3 is 19 amino acids long. In germline, CDR1 is LNHNV, CDR2 YYDKDF (reference sequence).

V is TRBV4-3 and J is TRBJ2-3, with 11 bases aligning to TRBD2. The CDR3 loop spans 15 amino acids. The trim removed 4 bases at V and 6 bases at J, leaving 6 bases unmatched. CDR1 is LGHNA and CDR2 is YSLEER in the germline V gene. CDR3 DNA: TGCGCCAGCAGCCTAAGTAGCGGGAGGGTCGATACGCAGTATTTT. This encodes CASSLSSGRVDTQYF.

Remarks on this clone: Other nucleotide sequences from this sample produce the same CDR3. The CDR3: CASSLPGQGHNEQFF. DNA of the CDR3: TGCGCCAGCAGCTTACCGGGACAGGGACACAATGAGCAGTTCTTC. This chain links TRBV5-1 with TRBJ2-1, with TRBD1 matching over 9 bases. In germline, CDR1 is SGHRS, CDR2 YFSETQ. The CDR3 covers 15 residues. J gave up 5 bases and V 2 bases, and 5 bases lay outside the gene matches.

The chain uses TRBV13 and TRBJ2-1; maybe TRBD2 (7 bases). V lost 3 bases to trimming and J lost 4 bases, with 13 bases between them. Per the germline V gene, CDR1 is PRHDT and CDR2 is FYEKMQ (reference sequence). The CDR3 has 15 residues. Here the CDR3 DNA reads TGTGCCAGCAGCTTTAGGAGGGGGGGATACAATGAGCAGTTCTTC. Its protein product is CASSFRRGGYNEQFF.

This clone appeared a single time. CDR3 DNA sequence: TGTGCCAGTAGTGAGGGGGTTCGGCAGCCCCAGCATTTT. Encoded protein: CASSEGVRQPQHF. The V and J genes are TRBV19 and TRBJ1-5, with TRBD1 as a possible D gene (6 bases). V lost 5 bases and J 7 bases, leaving 12 bases between the germline ends. The germline CDR1 and CDR2 sequences are LNHDA and SQIVND (reference sequence). The CDR3 totals 13 residues.

V and J are TRBV10-3 and TRBJ2-7; TRBD2 aligns across 10 bases. Germline V CDR1 and CDR2: ENHRY, SYGVKD. V trimming: 9 bases; J trimming: 6 bases; junction bases outside the gene matches: 8. The length of the CDR3 is 13 residues. Here the CDR3 DNA reads TGTGCCATACTAGAGGCTAGCGGGAGCGAGCAGTACTTC. Protein: CAILEASGSEQYF.

The count of this clone is one. This rearrangement joins TRBV10-3 to TRBJ1-3; D gene unclear. CDR1 is ENHRY, CDR2 SYGVKD, per germline. The CDR3 extends over 12 amino acids. Trimming took 10 bases from V and 0 from J, leaving 7 bases between them. The CDR3: CANADSGNTIYF. CDR3 DNA sequence: TGTGCCAACGCAGACTCTGGAAACACCATATATTTT.

The V call is TRBV29-1, the J call TRBJ2-1; TRBD2 agrees at 7 bases. This CDR3 is 15 amino acids long. Germline CDR1 reads SQVTM; CDR2 reads ANQGSEA. The junction had 5 bases not matched to a gene; V was cut back by 0 bases and J by 3 bases. The CDR3 bases are TGCAGCGTTGAAGATCTGGGGGGGGTCTACAATGAGCAGTTCTTC. Translated: CSVEDLGGVYNEQFF.

J is TRBJ1-1 and V is TRBV2; unclear D gene. The germline gives CDR1 SNHLY, CDR2 FYNNEI. Trimming pared 7 bases from V and 2 bases from J, leaving 8 bases between. This CDR3 spans 12 amino acids. The CDR3 DNA reads TGTGCCAGCATAATGTCCAACACTGAAGCTTTCTTT. It is translated as CASIMSNTEAFF.

The chain joins TRBV28 to TRBJ2-5; the D is unclear. The length of the CDR3 is 12 residues. V lost 3 bases and J lost 2, with 4 bases in between. Germline CDR1 is MDHEN and CDR2 is SYDVKM. Here the CDR3 reads CASSFQQETQYF. CDR3 DNA: TGTGCCAGCAGTTTCCAACAAGAGACCCAGTACTTC.

This clone was seen a handful of times. This chain connects TRBV6-5 to TRBJ1-1; no clear D gene. This CDR3 is built from 14 residues. V was shortened by 5 bases and J by 4 bases, with 14 bases between the two germline ends. Germline assignment: CDR1 MNHEY and CDR2 SVGAGI. CDR3 nucleotides: TGTGCCAGCAGTGCCTCCCGGTCGGGCACTGAAGCTTTCTTT. It encodes CASSASRSGTEAFF.

This chain joins TRBV2 and TRBJ1-4, with 7 bases aligning to TRBD1. Germline V gene sequence: CDR1 SNHLY, CDR2 FYNNEI. V lost 8 bases and J lost 6; bases outside the gene matches: 3. The CDR3 runs 12 residues. CDR3 nucleotides: TGTGCCAGCTTTGACAGGGATGAAAAACTGTTTTTT. Translated, it gives CASFDRDEKLFF.

In its sample, this clone was seen a few times. V is TRBV4-3 and J is TRBJ2-2; 9 positions agree with TRBD1. Per germline, CDR1 LGHNA and CDR2 YSLEER. The CDR3 covers 17 residues. V shed 2 bases and J 5 bases; nucleotides not matched to a gene: 9. DNA for the CDR3: TGCGCCAGCAGCCAAACCTATACCGGGACAGGGACCGGGGAGCTGTTTTTT. Its protein is CASSQTYTGTGTGELFF.

This chain joins TRBV7-8 and TRBJ2-5; possible D gene TRBD2, 7 bases. The CDR3 is 16 amino acids. With 5 bases removed from V and 4 bases from J, the gap between germline ends came to 20 bases. The germline CDR1 and CDR2 sequences are SGHVS and FQNEAQ. In nucleotides, the CDR3 is TGTGCCAGCAGCCCCCTGGGGGGGGCGTCGGTAGAGACCCAGTACTTC. Translation: CASSPLGGASVETQYF. The full variable domain, rest sourced from reference TRBV7-8 and TRBJ2-5, is GAGVSQSPRYKVAKRGQDVALRCDPISGHVSLFWYQQALGQGPEFLTYFQNEAQLDKSGLPSDRFFAERPEGSVSTLKIQRTQQEDSAVYLCASSPLGGASVETQYFGPGTRLLVL.

The rearrangement links TRBV6-1 to TRBJ2-3; 7 bases match TRBD2. Germline assignment: CDR1 MNHNS and CDR2 SASEGT. CDR3 size: 15 residues. The V and J ends lost 11 bases and 0 bases, in that order; junction bases with no gene match: 11. CDR3: CALSLGGTSTDTQYF. The CDR3 nucleotides are TGTGCCCTGTCTCTGGGGGGGACTAGCACAGATACGCAGTATTTT.

The rearrangement links TRBV10-2 to TRBJ2-3, with 8 bases matching TRBD2. The CDR3 runs 18 residues. The trim removed 6 bases at V and 3 bases at J, leaving 17 bases unmatched. Germline assignment: CDR1 WSHSY and CDR2 SAAADI. The CDR3 sequence: CASRADLMRGVPTDTQYF. Here the CDR3 DNA reads TGCGCCAGCAGGGCCGATCTCATGCGGGGGGTCCCTACAGATACGCAGTATTTT.

The rearrangement uses TRBV11-2 and TRBJ2-7, with D perhaps TRBD1 (6 bases). The germline V gene has CDR1 SGHAT and CDR2 FQNNGV. V dropped 4 bases and J dropped 4 bases, with 11 bases sitting between them. CDR3 length: 13 amino acids. The CDR3 coding sequence is TGTGCCAGCAGCTCCGGACAGATTTACGAGCAGTACTTC. The encoded protein is CASSSGQIYEQYF.

The CDR3 DNA is TGTGCCATCAGTGTTGACAGGGGGACCGGGGAGCTGTTTTTT. Protein: CAISVDRGTGELFF. The chain combines TRBV10-3 with TRBJ2-2; 9 bases fit TRBD1. Germline V gives CDR1 ENHRY, CDR2 SYGVKD. CDR3 length: 14 residues. V lost 4 bases and J lost 5; bases outside the gene matches: 2.

J is TRBJ2-2 and V is TRBV7-3; maybe TRBD2 (6 bases). The CDR3 contains 17 residues. Germline CDR1 and CDR2: SGHTA and FQGTGA. V lost 5 bases and J 2 bases, leaving 18 bases between the germline ends. CDR3 protein: CASSLAGRGINTGELFF. The CDR3 nucleotides are TGTGCCAGCAGCCTGGCGGGTCGGGGGATAAACACCGGGGAGCTGTTTTTT. The entire variable domain, with the rest obtained from reference TRBV7-3 and TRBJ2-2, is as follows: GAGVSQTPSNKVTEKGKYVELRCDPISGHTALYWYRQSLGQGPEFLIYFQGTGAADDSGLPNDRFFAVRPEGSVSTLKIQRTERGDSAVYLCASSLAGRGINTGELFFGEGSRLTVL.

The chain employs TRBV6-6 and TRBJ1-4; D possibly corresponds to TRBD1 (6 bases). Germline CDR1 is MNHNY and CDR2 is SVGAGI (reference sequence). The CDR3 runs 15 residues. Between the trimmed V and J ends, which lost 6 bases and 7 bases, there was a span of 18 bases. The CDR3: CASSRKQGEGEKLFF. CDR3 in DNA: TGTGCCAGCAGCCGAAAACAGGGCGAGGGTGAAAAACTGTTTTTT.

V gene TRBV6-1 combines with J gene TRBJ1-2; D is ambiguous. This CDR3 spans 15 amino acids. The V and J ends lost 0 bases and 4 bases respectively, with 12 bases between them. CDR1 and CDR2 (germline): MNHNS, SASEGT. This CDR3 reads CASSEAGRISYGYTF. The CDR3 region has the DNA TGTGCCAGCAGTGAAGCGGGCAGGATAAGCTATGGCTACACCTTC.

This chain connects TRBV6-4 to TRBJ2-3; D remains ambiguous. Trimming stripped 6 bases from V and 6 bases from J, with 13 bases between. The germline CDR1 and CDR2 sequences are MRHNA and SNTAGT. This CDR3 contains 13 residues. CDR3 sequence (DNA): TGTGCCAGCAGCGTACAATCCAGGGATACGCAGTATTTT. Its translation is CASSVQSRDTQYF.

This rearrangement joins TRBV5-7 to TRBJ1-3, with TRBD1 matching 7 bases. TRBV5-7 belongs to the ORF category, with a function that is uncertain. The CDR3 covers 16 residues. The J segment lost 2 bases and the V segment lost 4 bases, leaving 9 bases of the junction unmatched. The CDR3 here is CASSPDRESPGNTIYF. In DNA, the CDR3 is TGTGCCAGCAGCCCCGACAGGGAATCGCCTGGAAACACCATATATTTT.

The CDR3 nucleotides read TGTGCCAGCAGTTTATCGGGACAGATCTACGAGCAGTACTTC. Translated, it gives CASSLSGQIYEQYF. This chain links TRBV27 with TRBJ2-7; the match to TRBD1 covers 7 bases. Per germline, CDR1 MNHEY and CDR2 SMNVEV (reference sequence). V was pared by 0 bases and J by 3 bases, with 2 bases of the junction left unmatched. The length of the CDR3 is 14 residues.

V gene TRBV15 combines with J gene TRBJ2-2; D is unresolved. The germline CDR1 and CDR2 sequences are LNHNV and YYDKDF (reference sequence). The V end lost 1 base, the J end lost 4 bases, and 7 bases lay between the germline ends. The CDR3 loop spans 14 amino acids. The CDR3 loop reads CATSRVASTGELFF. Written as DNA, the CDR3 is TGTGCCACCAGCAGAGTTGCGAGCACCGGGGAGCTGTTTTTT.

The rearrangement joins TRBV27 to TRBJ2-4; D is unresolved. Germline lookup yields CDR1 MNHEY and CDR2 SMNVEV (reference sequence). The V end lost 3 bases, the J end lost 9 bases, and 6 bases lay between the germline ends. The CDR3 covers 11 residues. The CDR3 DNA reads as TGTGCCAGCAGTTTTCGGAGCATTCAGTACTTC. Residues: CASSFRSIQYF.

The chain uses TRBV10-3 and TRBJ1-2; 7 nucleotides agree with TRBD1. Germline V gene sequence: CDR1 ENHRY, CDR2 SYGVKD. J lost 2 bases, V lost 6 bases, and 3 bases had no gene match. The CDR3 runs 13 residues. This CDR3 reads CAISDRVNYGYTF. In nucleotides, the CDR3 is TGTGCCATCAGCGACAGGGTGAACTATGGCTACACCTTC.

This clone turned up a few times. The chain has TRBV7-9 and TRBJ1-3; D remains ambiguous. V was cut by 3 bases and J by 4 bases, with 7 bases left in between. Per the germline V gene, CDR1 is SEHNR and CDR2 is FQNEAQ (reference sequence). The CDR3 spans 13 residues. The CDR3 sequence: CASSFGSGNTIYF. In DNA form, the CDR3 reads TGTGCCAGCAGCTTCGGTTCCGGAAACACCATATATTTT.

The rearrangement joins TRBV5-5 to TRBJ2-5; TRBD1 matches at 9 bases. The V and J ends lost 4 bases and 5 bases, in that order; junction bases with no gene match: 6. The CDR3 is made up of 14 amino acids. Germline V CDR1 and CDR2: SGHKS, YYEKEE (reference sequence). Here the CDR3 DNA reads TGTGCCAGCAGCGGGGGACAGGGTATGGAGACCCAGTACTTC. Its protein product is CASSGGQGMETQYF.

There are a few counts of this clone. The chain employs TRBV5-6 and TRBJ2-5; 13 positions agree with TRBD2. The germline CDR1 and CDR2 sequences are SGHDT and YYEEEE. This CDR3 is built from 15 residues. J gave up 13 bases and V 0 bases, and 9 bases lay outside the gene matches. The CDR3 protein is CASSLARTSGGKGYF. The CDR3 nucleotides read TGTGCCAGCAGCTTGGCCAGGACTAGCGGGGGTAAGGGGTACTTC.

This clone occurred once. The chain carries TRBV27 and TRBJ2-7; weak D call: TRBD1 (5 bases). Germline lookup yields CDR1 MNHEY and CDR2 SMNVEV (reference sequence). The CDR3 spans 14 residues. V lost 3 bases and J lost 4, with 13 bases in between. The CDR3 sequence: CASSFLRTNYEQYF. The CDR3 nucleotides read TGTGCCAGCAGTTTCCTCCGGACAAATTACGAGCAGTACTTC.

This clone occurred a few times. J is TRBJ1-5 and V is TRBV6-1; 7 nucleotides match TRBD1. With V trimmed by 1 base and J by 1 base, 1 base remained unmatched. Germline V gene data show CDR1 as MNHNS and CDR2 as SASEGT. This CDR3 has 15 amino acids. The chain's CDR3 is CASSEVGGSNQPQHF. CDR3 DNA sequence: TGTGCCAGCAGTGAAGTAGGGGGCAGCAATCAGCCCCAGCATTTT.